This T cell receptor (beta chain) was captured by sequencing in a study of T cells in Graves' hyperthyroidism and ophthalmopathy. Germline CDR1 and CDR2: SGHRS and YFSETQ. The CDR3 is 16 amino acids. The V gene end was trimmed by 0 bases and the J gene end by 7 bases; junction bases not matched to a gene: 3. Clinical symptoms, serum thyroxine, TRAb, thyroid ultrasound and orbital computed tomography established diagnosis. This clonotype was detected ten times or more. The antigen remains unidentified. Authors of the study amplified TCR beta CDR3 regions from RNA transcripts. TCR CDR3 underwent first-round RT-PCR with the HTBI primer set. TCRdb called the multiplex PCR reads again in MiXCR, with one record for every CDR3 protein. The profile shows about 380,000 distinct CDR3 sequences, under 20% of them singletons. Study-wide findings and caveats: A 13 V-J model separated ophthalmopathy from stable hyperthyroidism.

Input material: blood. The receptor was derived from a man aged 18 to 30 with Graves' ophthalmopathy. The rearrangement uses TRBV5-1 and TRBJ2-1; TRBD2 matches 14 bases. This CDR3 is CASSLGTSGGYNEQFF. CDR3 nucleotide sequence: TGCGCCAGCAGCTTGGGGACTAGCGGGGGGTATAATGAGCAGTTCTTC.